These 8 T cell receptor beta chains were all obtained from the same sample, sequenced in a study of blood T cell repertoires in COVID-19. Assay used: immunoSEQ multiplex PCR; TCRdb lists only in-frame clones, some missing. Here the sample spans some 210,000 clones, 70% to 90% being singletons. Sequencing was carried out using peripheral blood. The receptors come from a woman between 45 and 65 years old with active or convalescent COVID-19.

The genes are TRBV19 and TRBJ1-2, with 7 bases fitting TRBD1. Germline CDR1 is LNHDA and CDR2 is SQIVND (reference sequence). V lost 6 bases to trimming and J lost 1 base; unmatched junction nucleotides: 2. The CDR3 spans 13 residues. The CDR3 sequence is CASRDRSNYGYTF. The CDR3 DNA follows: TGTGCCAGTAGGGACAGGAGTAACTATGGCTACACCTTC.

This chain connects TRBV9 to TRBJ2-7; 12 bases fit TRBD2. V dropped 3 bases and J dropped 5; count of bases not matched to a gene: 6. Germline CDR1 SGDLS, CDR2 YYNGEE. The CDR3 extends over 15 amino acids. CDR3 nucleotides: TGTGCCAGCAGCGCCTCACTAGCGGGAGGTCACGAGCAGTACTTC. As protein: CASSASLAGGHEQYF.

This clone was seen only a few times. The rearrangement links TRBV28 to TRBJ2-1; 10 bases map to TRBD2. The V segment lost 3 bases and the J segment 5 bases; nucleotides outside the gene matches: 7. The CDR3 length is 16 residues. CDR1 is MDHEN and CDR2 is SYDVKM in the germline V gene. The CDR3: CASSFTRLAGHNEQFF. The CDR3 DNA sequence: TGTGCCAGCAGTTTCACCCGACTAGCGGGTCACAATGAGCAGTTCTTC.

The chain is built from TRBV28 and TRBJ1-2; maybe TRBD1 (5 bases). V lost 4 bases to trimming and J lost 6 bases, with 9 bases between them. The CDR3 is made up of 12 amino acids. Per germline, CDR1 MDHEN and CDR2 SYDVKM. CDR3 in DNA: TGTGCCAGCAGTTCAGGGCCCCATGGCTACACCTTC. This encodes CASSSGPHGYTF.

This chain joins TRBV28 and TRBJ1-1; weak D call: TRBD1 (5 bases). Per the germline V gene, CDR1 is MDHEN and CDR2 is SYDVKM. This CDR3 is 14 amino acids long. V was clipped by 1 base and J by 8 bases, with 14 bases between them. The CDR3 spells CASSLFHGQIEAFF. In DNA, the CDR3 is TGTGCCAGCAGTTTATTTCATGGACAAATAGAAGCTTTCTTT.

This clone was seen a few times. The chain is built from TRBV25-1 and TRBJ2-1; 11 bases are shared with TRBD2. There are 17 residues in the CDR3. J lost 6 bases, V lost 4 bases, and 11 bases had no gene match. Looked up from germline, CDR1 is MGHDK and CDR2 is SYGVNS. The CDR3 DNA sequence: TGTGCCAGCAGTGTGATCTTAGCGGGAGGGCGTTTCAATGAGCAGTTCTTC. Translating it yields CASSVILAGGRFNEQFF.

The chain carries TRBV7-2 and TRBJ1-1, with TRBD1 as a possible D gene (6 bases). V lost 1 base and J lost 5, with 8 bases in between. Germline V CDR1 and CDR2: SGHTA, FQGNSA. The CDR3 contains 13 residues. CDR3: CASSLEQGTEAFF. DNA for the CDR3: TGTGCCAGCAGCTTAGAACAGGGAACTGAAGCTTTCTTT.

The V call is TRBV18, the J call TRBJ2-7; a possible D gene is TRBD2 (5 bases). Germline V gene lookup returns CDR1 KGHSH and CDR2 LQKENI. Trimming removed 4 bases at V and 5 bases at J, with 6 bases between. The CDR3 has 11 residues. This CDR3 reads CASSLGDEQYF. CDR3 DNA: TGTGCCAGCTCACTGGGAGACGAGCAGTACTTC.